These T cell receptor beta chains were read from a single sample in a study of blood T cell repertoires in COVID-19. The table came from immunoSEQ multiplex PCR; TCRdb's copy has only in-frame clones and leaves some out. The table includes around 250,000 clones, under 90% detected once. The sequenced material came from peripheral blood. Receptors originate from a human donor in a cohort sampled during active COVID-19. Both conserved end residues are part of each CDR3. A D gene is named only where the DNA matches it firmly. Rows may omit the clone size; those that give it use once, few, many or a size class.

cdr3_aa,cdr3_nt,clone_size,j_call,v_call,d_call
CASSEPRGGDEKLFF,TGCGCCAGCAGTGAACCGAGGGGGGGAGATGAAAAACTGTTTTTT,-,TRBJ1-4,TRBV10-2,-
CASSLDRGVGNSPLHF,TGTGCCAGCAGCTTAGACCGGGGTGTAGGTAATTCACCCCTCCACTTT,-,TRBJ1-6,TRBV7-8,-
CASTSGTTLLSPQETQYF,TGTGCCAGCACCTCGGGGACTACCCTTTTAAGTCCCCAAGAGACCCAGTACTTC,-,TRBJ2-5,TRBV5-4,TRBD2
CASSLGQPGPTGELFF,TGTGCCAGCAGCTTAGGACAGCCGGGTCCGACCGGGGAGCTGTTTTTT,-,TRBJ2-2,TRBV5-5,-
CASSPGVQSNRIGNTIYF,TGTGCCAGCAGCCCGGGGGTTCAAAGTAACCGAATTGGAAACACCATATATTTT,-,TRBJ1-3,TRBV5-4,-
CASSARAGGTDTQYF,TGTGCCAGCAGCGCCCGGGCAGGGGGCACAGATACGCAGTATTTT,-,TRBJ2-3,TRBV9,-
CASSTLDRGNYGYTF,TGTGCCAGCAGCACCCTAGACAGGGGGAACTATGGCTACACCTTC,-,TRBJ1-2,TRBV7-9,TRBD1
CASSREVRDEAFF,TGTGCCAGCAGCCGGGAGGTGAGAGATGAAGCTTTCTTT,-,TRBJ1-1,TRBV4-2,-
CATSAPRAGEGLAGEWQAKNIQYF,TGTGCCACCAGTGCCCCCCGGGCGGGGGAAGGACTAGCGGGAGAGTGGCAAGCCAAAAACATTCAGTACTTC,-,TRBJ2-4,TRBV24-1,TRBD2
CASSLVHPPGDGYTF,TGTGCCAGCAGCTTAGTACACCCCCCTGGAGATGGCTACACCTTC,-,TRBJ1-2,TRBV5-4,-
CASSIGDKNTGELFF,TGTGCCAGTAGTATAGGTGACAAGAACACCGGGGAGCTGTTTTTT,few,TRBJ2-2,TRBV19,-
CASSGFASGNYEQYF,TGTGCCAGCAGTGGATTTGCTAGCGGGAATTACGAGCAGTACTTC,-,TRBJ2-7,TRBV2,TRBD2
CASSFEGVSVTDTQYF,TGTGCCAGCAGCTTTGAGGGCGTATCGGTCACAGATACGCAGTATTTT,once,TRBJ2-3,TRBV7-6,-
CASSSGLVGGEQYF,TGTGCCAGCAGCTCCGGACTAGTAGGGGGCGAGCAGTACTTC,-,TRBJ2-7,TRBV7-2,-
CASSVGGTGELFF,TGTGCCAGCAGTGTGGGGGGCACCGGGGAGCTGTTTTTT,-,TRBJ2-2,TRBV6-4,-